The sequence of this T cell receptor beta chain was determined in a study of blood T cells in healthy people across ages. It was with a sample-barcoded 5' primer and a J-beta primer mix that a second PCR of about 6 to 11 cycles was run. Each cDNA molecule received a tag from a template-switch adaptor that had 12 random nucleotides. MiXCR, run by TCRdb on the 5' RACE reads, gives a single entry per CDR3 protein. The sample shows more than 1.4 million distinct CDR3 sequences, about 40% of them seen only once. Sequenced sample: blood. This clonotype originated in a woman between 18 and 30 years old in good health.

CDR3 coding DNA: TGTGCCAGCAGTGTGCAGGGGGGCGCAGATACGCAGTATTTT. Its protein is CASSVQGGADTQYF. V gene TRBV12-3 or TRBV12-4 combines with J gene TRBJ2-3; D is perhaps TRBD1 (7 bases). The V gene lost 5 bases and the J gene lost 4 bases, with 13 bases spanning the gap. This CDR3 is built from 14 residues.